Shown below are 20 T cell receptor beta chains from a single sample sequenced in a study of cytomegalovirus exposure and HLA in healthy donors. PCR involved 60 Vbeta and 13 Jbeta primers. Generated by immunoSEQ multiplex PCR, the TCRdb table keeps only in-frame clones and is missing some. The sample holds over 150,000 clones, almost 85% seen once. The sequencing sample was made of PBMCs. These receptors were collected from a boy aged 2 to 10 in good health and CMV-seronegative.

This clone came up a few times. The chain couples TRBV6-1 to TRBJ1-1, with TRBD1 matching 9 bases. The CDR3 runs to 14 residues. The germline gives CDR1 MNHNS, CDR2 SASEGT. V lost 5 bases and J lost 5; bases outside the gene matches: 6. In nucleotides, the CDR3 is TGTGCCAGCAGTAGGGACAGGGCTTTGACTGAAGCTTTCTTT. Translation gives CASSRDRALTEAFF.

The genes are TRBV5-1 and TRBJ2-7, with a tentative D call TRBD1 (5 bases). Germline lookup yields CDR1 SGHRS and CDR2 YFSETQ. V was trimmed by 6 bases and J by 6 bases, leaving 16 bases between them. There are 13 residues in the CDR3. CDR3 nucleotides: TGCGCCAGCACTCCGATGGATCAGGGCGAGCAGTACTTC. Translating gives CASTPMDQGEQYF.

The chain recombines TRBV2 with TRBJ1-5, with unresolved D. This CDR3 region has 13 residues. Trimming removed 8 bases from V and 5 bases from J, with 13 bases in between. CDR1 and CDR2 (germline): SNHLY, FYNNEI. In DNA form, the CDR3 reads TGTGCCAGCCTTCAGGAAAGGTATCAGCCCCAGCATTTT. Translating gives CASLQERYQPQHF.

This clone was observed a few times. This specimen includes other DNA sequences encoding the same CDR3. This chain joins TRBV5-1 and TRBJ2-7, with TRBD1 identical over 7 bases. Germline V CDR1 and CDR2: SGHRS, YFSETQ. The V gene end was trimmed by 1 base and the J gene end by 0 bases; junction bases not matched to a gene: 4. The CDR3 loop spans 15 amino acids. The DNA of the CDR3 is TGCGCCAGCAGCTTGCTCCCAGGGGGCTCCTACGAGCAGTACTTC. This translates into CASSLLPGGSYEQYF.

The CDR3 spells CASSQTGVRGGYTF. The CDR3, as DNA: TGTGCCAGTAGCCAGACAGGGGTACGGGGCGGCTACACCTTC. This chain links TRBV19 with TRBJ1-2, with 8 bases that match TRBD1. The CDR3 is 14 residues long. V was pared by 6 bases and J by 8 bases, with 11 bases of the junction left unmatched. Looked up from germline, CDR1 is LNHDA and CDR2 is SQIVND (reference sequence).

This chain connects TRBV9 to TRBJ2-1; 13 bases agree with TRBD2. V was pared by 4 bases and J by 2 bases, with 24 bases of the junction left unmatched. Looked up from germline, CDR1 is SGDLS and CDR2 is YYNGEE. CDR3 length: 23 residues. The CDR3 protein is CASSHRREGAGTSGTWAYNEQFF. Written as DNA, the CDR3 is TGTGCCAGCAGCCACCGTAGGGAGGGGGCCGGGACTAGCGGGACATGGGCCTACAATGAGCAGTTCTTC.

This chain connects TRBV6-1 to TRBJ1-1; TRBD1 agrees at 7 bases. Per the germline V gene, CDR1 is MNHNS and CDR2 is SASEGT. The CDR3 totals 14 residues. V was pared by 5 bases and J by 3 bases, with 6 bases of the junction left unmatched. In DNA, the CDR3 is TGTGCCAGCAGTTATACAGGGGCGGACACTGAAGCTTTCTTT. Its protein product is CASSYTGADTEAFF.

The CDR3, as DNA: TGCAGCGTTGAAGGGCAGGGGAATGAAAAACTGTTTTTT. Translated: CSVEGQGNEKLFF. This sequence joins TRBV29-1 and TRBJ1-4; possible D gene TRBD1, 6 bases. V was clipped by 1 base and J by 5 bases, with 8 bases between them. Germline V gene data show CDR1 as SQVTM and CDR2 as ANQGSEA. The CDR3 sequence is 13 residues long.

This chain uses TRBV5-1 with TRBJ2-5; no clear D gene. The J call may be faulty, since TRBJ2-7 better matches the DNA end. CDR3 length equals 13 residues. CDR1 is SGHRS and CDR2 is YFSETQ in the germline V gene. CDR3 protein: CASSLALVSEQYF. The CDR3 DNA is TGCGCCAGCAGCTTGGCTCTCGTCTCCGAGCAGTACTTC.

The J gene is TRBJ2-5, the V gene TRBV2; TRBD2 agrees at 15 bases. The junction had 7 bases not matched to a gene; V was cut back by 3 bases and J by 5 bases. Germline V lookup: CDR1 SNHLY, CDR2 FYNNEI. The CDR3 has 17 residues. CDR3 DNA: TGTGCCAGCAGTGACCCGGGACTAGCGGGAGGAGGGGAGACCCAGTACTTC. Amino acid sequence: CASSDPGLAGGGETQYF.

This chain links TRBV6-1 with TRBJ2-5, with TRBD1 matching 8 bases. V dropped 0 bases and J dropped 5; count of bases not matched to a gene: 5. Per germline, CDR1 MNHNS and CDR2 SASEGT. The CDR3 runs to 15 residues. The CDR3 DNA reads TGTGCCAGCAGTGAAGCAACAGGGGGTAGGGAGACCCAGTACTTC. Its translation is CASSEATGGRETQYF.

The chain has TRBV7-8 and TRBJ2-5; TRBD2 matches 7 bases. CDR1 and CDR2 (germline): SGHVS, FQNEAQ. The CDR3 runs to 17 residues. Trimming took 1 base from V and 5 from J; bases not matched to a gene: 13. The CDR3 DNA reads TGTGCCAGCAGCTTAGTTCGGATTGGAGCGGGAAGGGAGACCCAGTACTTC. This codes for CASSLVRIGAGRETQYF. Looking up the rest from reference TRBV7-8 and TRBJ2-5 gives the full variable domain: GAGVSQSPRYKVAKRGQDVALRCDPISGHVSLFWYQQALGQGPEFLTYFQNEAQLDKSGLPSDRFFAERPEGSVSTLKIQRTQQEDSAVYLCASSLVRIGAGRETQYFGPGTRLLVL.

This chain links TRBV30 with TRBJ2-5; D is possibly TRBD1 (6 bases). V was trimmed by 1 base and J by 11 bases, leaving 26 bases between them. The CDR3 is 16 residues long. Germline CDR1 GTSNPN, CDR2 SVGIG (reference sequence). The CDR3 protein is CAWSEKLPTGLGEQYF. DNA for the CDR3: TGTGCCTGGAGTGAAAAACTGCCGACAGGACTCGGGGAGCAGTACTTC.

The chain has TRBV28 and TRBJ1-2, with D tentatively TRBD1 (6 bases). Germline V gives CDR1 MDHEN, CDR2 SYDVKM. V dropped 5 bases and J dropped 4 bases, with 17 bases sitting between them. The CDR3 length is 15 residues. The CDR3 DNA reads as TGTGCCAGCAGTCCCAACCGGGGGGGCGGCTATGGCTACACCTTC. Translation: CASSPNRGGGYGYTF.

The genes are TRBV10-3 and TRBJ1-1, with D unresolved. The V end lost 3 bases, the J end lost 0 bases, and 8 bases lay between the germline ends. CDR1 ENHRY and CDR2 SYGVKD come from the germline V gene. There are 14 residues in the CDR3. The DNA of the CDR3 is TGTGCCATCAGTGACGGTCGGGTGAACACTGAAGCTTTCTTT. Translated, it gives CAISDGRVNTEAFF.

This chain connects TRBV6-1 to TRBJ2-7; no clear D. The V end lost 4 bases, the J end lost 4 bases, and 5 bases lay between the germline ends. From germline, CDR1 is MNHNS and CDR2 SASEGT. This CDR3 is built from 11 residues. The CDR3 loop is CASSGEYEQYF. CDR3 in DNA: TGTGCCAGCAGTGGCGAATACGAGCAGTACTTC.

This CDR3 reads CASSLSGQERYSYEQYF. CDR3 DNA: TGTGCCAGCAGTTTATCGGGCCAGGAGCGGTATTCCTACGAGCAGTACTTC. J is TRBJ2-7 and V is TRBV28; the D gene is possibly TRBD2 (5 bases). V dropped 1 base and J dropped 1 base, with 17 bases sitting between them. Germline V gene sequence: CDR1 MDHEN, CDR2 SYDVKM. The CDR3 runs to 17 residues. The full variable domain, with the rest looked up from reference TRBV28 and TRBJ2-7, is DVKVTQSSRYLVKRTGEKVFLECVQDMDHENMFWYRQDPGLGLRLIYFSYDVKMKEKGDIPEGYSVSREKKERFSLILESASTNQTSMYLCASSLSGQERYSYEQYFGPGTRLTVT.

The chain recombines TRBV28 with TRBJ1-2; no clear D gene. CDR3 length equals 13 residues. Germline CDR1 MDHEN, CDR2 SYDVKM. Trimming took off 1 base at V and 6 bases at J, with 9 bases between the two ends. The CDR3, as DNA: TGTGCCAGCAGTTTATCATTTGCGGATGGCTACACCTTC. Protein: CASSLSFADGYTF.

The V gene is TRBV15, the J gene TRBJ2-3, with TRBD2 matching 8 bases. V dropped 0 bases and J dropped 6; count of bases not matched to a gene: 8. CDR1 and CDR2 from the germline V gene are LNHNV and YYDKDF (reference sequence). The CDR3 is made up of 16 amino acids. The CDR3 coding sequence is TGTGCCACCAGCAGAGAGGGGACCGGGAGGGTGGATACGCAGTATTTT. Protein: CATSREGTGRVDTQYF.

This chain links TRBV19 with TRBJ1-3, with 8 positions matching TRBD1. The CDR3 length is 16 residues. Per germline, CDR1 LNHDA and CDR2 SQIVND (reference sequence). Trimming removed 7 bases from V and 0 bases from J; junction bases left unmatched: 8. The CDR3 reads CASTPGQAPSGNTIYF. Written as DNA, the CDR3 is TGTGCCAGTACTCCGGGACAGGCTCCCTCTGGAAACACCATATATTTT. Complete variable domain (other parts from reference TRBV19 and TRBJ1-3): DGGITQSPKYLFRKEGQNVTLSCEQNLNHDAMYWYRQDPGQGLRLIYYSQIVNDFQKGDIAEGYSVSREKKESFPLTVTSAQKNPTAFYLCASTPGQAPSGNTIYFGEGSWLTVV.